Listed here is a single TCR beta chain. As yet, its antigen is unknown. PCR involved 60 Vbeta and 13 Jbeta primers. The data were produced by immunoSEQ multiplex PCR, yet TCRdb's version contains in-frame clones alone and is incomplete. Among about 180,000 clones listed, about 84% were seen once. The data were obtained in a study of cytomegalovirus exposure and HLA in healthy donors. Study findings and constraints: Later work showed greater clonal expansion in HLA-associated TCR beta chains than in equally common others. Reportedly, HLA-A and HLA-B alleles of most subjects were accurately predicted from TCR beta.

J gave up 4 bases and V 2 bases, and 7 bases lay outside the gene matches. The length of the CDR3 is 17 residues. Germline V lookup: CDR1 SGHRS, CDR2 YFSETQ. This chain links TRBV5-1 with TRBJ1-6, with TRBD1 matching over 9 bases. The sequence derives from a man between 18 and 35 years old in good health and CMV-seronegative. Sequences were obtained from PBMCs. The chain's CDR3 is CASSFASGTGYNSPLHF. The CDR3 region has the DNA TGCGCCAGCAGCTTCGCCAGCGGGACAGGGTATAATTCACCCCTCCACTTT.